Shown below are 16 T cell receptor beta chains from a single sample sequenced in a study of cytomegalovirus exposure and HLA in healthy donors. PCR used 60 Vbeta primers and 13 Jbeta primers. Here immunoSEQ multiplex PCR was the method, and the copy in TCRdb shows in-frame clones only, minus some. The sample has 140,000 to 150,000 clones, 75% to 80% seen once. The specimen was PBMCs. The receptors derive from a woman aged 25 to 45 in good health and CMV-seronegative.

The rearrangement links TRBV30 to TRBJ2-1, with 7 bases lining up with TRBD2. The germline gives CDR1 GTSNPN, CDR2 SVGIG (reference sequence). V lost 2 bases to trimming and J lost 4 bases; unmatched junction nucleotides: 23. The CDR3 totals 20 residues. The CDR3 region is CAWSPSFTSAYQVGYNEQFF. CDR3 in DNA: TGTGCCTGGAGTCCATCATTCACTAGCGCCTACCAGGTTGGGTACAATGAGCAGTTCTTC.

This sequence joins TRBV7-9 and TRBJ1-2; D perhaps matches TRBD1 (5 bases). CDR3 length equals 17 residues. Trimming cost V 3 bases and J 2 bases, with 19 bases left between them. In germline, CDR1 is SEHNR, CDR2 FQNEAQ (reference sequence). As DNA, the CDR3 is TGTGCCAGCAGCTTTTCCGTAGTGGGGGGTGCCAACTATGGCTACACCTTC. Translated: CASSFSVVGGANYGYTF.

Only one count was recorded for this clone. The CDR3 DNA reads TGTGCCAGCAGCCAAGAGCCTATAGCTTCACCCCTCCACTTT. Amino acids: CASSQEPIASPLHF. This chain uses TRBV14 with TRBJ1-6, with no clear D. Deletions cut 0 bases from V and 9 bases from J, with 9 bases between. CDR3 length equals 14 residues. Per the germline V gene, CDR1 is SGHDN and CDR2 is FVKESK.

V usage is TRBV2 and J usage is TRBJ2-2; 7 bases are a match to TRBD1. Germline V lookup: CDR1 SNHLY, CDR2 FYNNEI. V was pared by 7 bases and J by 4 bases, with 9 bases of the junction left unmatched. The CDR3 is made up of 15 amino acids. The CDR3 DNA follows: TGTGCCAGCAACCCCCTGGCAGGGGGCACCGGGGAGCTGTTTTTT. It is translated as CASNPLAGGTGELFF.

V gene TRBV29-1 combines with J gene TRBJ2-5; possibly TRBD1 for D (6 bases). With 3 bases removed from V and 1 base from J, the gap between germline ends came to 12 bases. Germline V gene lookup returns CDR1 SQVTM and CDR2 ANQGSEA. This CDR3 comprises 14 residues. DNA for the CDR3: TGCAGCGTTGACTGGGACACCCTCCAAGAGACCCAGTACTTC. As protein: CSVDWDTLQETQYF. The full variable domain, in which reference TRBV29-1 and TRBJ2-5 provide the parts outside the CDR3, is SAVISQKPSRDICQRGTSLTIQCQVDSQVTMMFWYRQQPGQSLTLIATANQGSEATYESGFVIDKFPISRPNLTFSTLTVSNMSPEDSSIYLCSVDWDTLQETQYFGPGTRLLVL.

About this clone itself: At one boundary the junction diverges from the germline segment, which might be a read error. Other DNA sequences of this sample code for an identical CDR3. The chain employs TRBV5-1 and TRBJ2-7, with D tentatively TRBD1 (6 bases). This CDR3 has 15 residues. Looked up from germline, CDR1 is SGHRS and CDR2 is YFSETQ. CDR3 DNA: TGCGCCAGCAGACCCCTGACAGGTAGCTCCTACGAGCAATACTTC. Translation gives CASRPLTGSSYEQYF.

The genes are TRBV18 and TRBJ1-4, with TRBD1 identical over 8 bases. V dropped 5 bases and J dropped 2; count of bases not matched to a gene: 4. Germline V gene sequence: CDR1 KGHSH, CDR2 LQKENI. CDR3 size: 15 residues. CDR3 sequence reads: CASSVWTGTNEKLFF. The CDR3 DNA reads TGTGCCAGCTCAGTTTGGACAGGGACTAATGAAAAACTGTTTTTT.

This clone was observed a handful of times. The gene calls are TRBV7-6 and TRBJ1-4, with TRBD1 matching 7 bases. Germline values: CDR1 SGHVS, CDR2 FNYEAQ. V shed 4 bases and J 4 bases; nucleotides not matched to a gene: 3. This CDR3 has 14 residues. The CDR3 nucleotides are TGTGCCAGCAGCTCGGGACAGCTTAATGAAAAACTGTTTTTT. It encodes CASSSGQLNEKLFF. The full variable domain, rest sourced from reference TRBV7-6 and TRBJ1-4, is GAGVSQSPRYKVTKRGQDVALRCDPISGHVSLYWYRQALGQGPEFLTYFNYEAQQDKSGLPNDRFSAERPEGSISTLTIQRTEQRDSAMYRCASSSGQLNEKLFFGSGTQLSVL.

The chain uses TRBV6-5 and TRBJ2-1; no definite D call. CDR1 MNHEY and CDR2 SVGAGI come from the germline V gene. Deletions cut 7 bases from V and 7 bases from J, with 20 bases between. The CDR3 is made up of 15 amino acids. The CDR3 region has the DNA TGTGCCAGCAAAGGTGACTTACTATCCAGTAATGAGCAGTTCTTC. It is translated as CASKGDLLSSNEQFF.

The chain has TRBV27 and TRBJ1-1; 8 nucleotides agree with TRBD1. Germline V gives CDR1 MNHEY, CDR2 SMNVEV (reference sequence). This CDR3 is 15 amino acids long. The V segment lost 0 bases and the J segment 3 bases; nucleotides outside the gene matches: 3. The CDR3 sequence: CASSLSRQGHTEAFF. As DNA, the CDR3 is TGTGCCAGCAGTTTATCCCGACAGGGGCACACTGAAGCTTTCTTT.

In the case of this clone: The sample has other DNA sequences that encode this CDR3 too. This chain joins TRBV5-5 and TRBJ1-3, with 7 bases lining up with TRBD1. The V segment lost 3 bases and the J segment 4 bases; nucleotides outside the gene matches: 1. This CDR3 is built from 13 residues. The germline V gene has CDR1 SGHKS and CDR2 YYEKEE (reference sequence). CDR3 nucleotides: TGTGCCAGCAGCTCGACAGGGGGAAACACCATATATTTT. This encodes CASSSTGGNTIYF.

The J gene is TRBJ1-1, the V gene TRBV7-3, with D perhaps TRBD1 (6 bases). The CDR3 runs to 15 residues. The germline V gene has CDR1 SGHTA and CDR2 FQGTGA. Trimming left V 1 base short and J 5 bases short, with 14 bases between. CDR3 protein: CASSLIGGLLTEAFF. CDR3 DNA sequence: TGTGCCAGCAGCTTAATCGGGGGGCTTTTAACTGAAGCTTTCTTT.

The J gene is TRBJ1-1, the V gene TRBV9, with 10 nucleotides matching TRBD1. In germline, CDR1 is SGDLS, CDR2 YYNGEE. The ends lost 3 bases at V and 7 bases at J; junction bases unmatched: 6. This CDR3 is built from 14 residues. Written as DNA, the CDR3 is TGTGCCAGCAGCGCGCCGGGACAGGGGCGTGAAGCTTTCTTT. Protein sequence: CASSAPGQGREAFF.

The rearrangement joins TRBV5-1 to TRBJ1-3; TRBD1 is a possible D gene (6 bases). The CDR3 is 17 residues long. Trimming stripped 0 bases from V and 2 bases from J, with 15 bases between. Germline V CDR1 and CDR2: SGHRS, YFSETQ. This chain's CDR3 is CASSLGGQGATGNTIYF. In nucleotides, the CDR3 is TGCGCCAGCAGCTTGGGGGGGCAAGGAGCGACTGGAAACACCATATATTTT.

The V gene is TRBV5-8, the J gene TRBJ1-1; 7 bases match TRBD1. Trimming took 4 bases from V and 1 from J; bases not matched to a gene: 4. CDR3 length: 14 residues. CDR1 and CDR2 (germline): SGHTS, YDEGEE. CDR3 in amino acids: CASSNYRGNTEAFF. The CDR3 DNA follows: TGTGCCAGCAGCAATTACAGGGGGAACACTGAAGCTTTCTTT.

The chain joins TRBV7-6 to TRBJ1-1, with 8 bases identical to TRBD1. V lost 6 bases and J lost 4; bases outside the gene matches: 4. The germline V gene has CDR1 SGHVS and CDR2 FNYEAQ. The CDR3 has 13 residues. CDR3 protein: CASSYTGGTEAFF. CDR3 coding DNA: TGTGCCAGCAGTTACACAGGGGGCACTGAAGCTTTCTTT.